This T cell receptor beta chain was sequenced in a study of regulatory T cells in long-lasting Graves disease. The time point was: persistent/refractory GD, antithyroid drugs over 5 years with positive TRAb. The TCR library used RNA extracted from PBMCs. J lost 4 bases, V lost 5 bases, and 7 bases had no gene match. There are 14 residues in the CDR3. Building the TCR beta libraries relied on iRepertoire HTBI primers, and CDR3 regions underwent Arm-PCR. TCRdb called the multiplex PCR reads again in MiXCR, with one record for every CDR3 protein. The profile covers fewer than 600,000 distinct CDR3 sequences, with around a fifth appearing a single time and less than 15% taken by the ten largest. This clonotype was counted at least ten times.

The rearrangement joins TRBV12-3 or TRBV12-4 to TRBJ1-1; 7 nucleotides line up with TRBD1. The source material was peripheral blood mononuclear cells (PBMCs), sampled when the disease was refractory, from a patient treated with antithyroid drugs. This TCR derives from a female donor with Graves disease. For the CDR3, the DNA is TGTGCCAGCAGTACGACAGGGTTGGGCACTGAAGCTTTCTTT. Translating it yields CASSTTGLGTEAFF.